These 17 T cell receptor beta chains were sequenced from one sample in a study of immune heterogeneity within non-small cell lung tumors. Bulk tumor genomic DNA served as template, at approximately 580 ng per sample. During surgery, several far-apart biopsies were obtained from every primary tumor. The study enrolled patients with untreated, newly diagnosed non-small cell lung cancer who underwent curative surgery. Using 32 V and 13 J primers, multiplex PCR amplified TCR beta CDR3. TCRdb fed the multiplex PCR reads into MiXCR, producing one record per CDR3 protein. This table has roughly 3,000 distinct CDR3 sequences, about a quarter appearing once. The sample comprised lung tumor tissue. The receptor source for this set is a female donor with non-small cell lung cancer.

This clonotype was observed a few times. The CDR3 protein is CSVEAGPYGYTF. Here the CDR3 DNA reads TGCAGCGTTGAAGCGGGGCCCTATGGCTACACCTTC. The rearrangement joins TRBV29-1 to TRBJ1-2, with TRBD1 as a possible D gene (5 bases). There are 12 residues in the CDR3. The V gene's germline CDR1 is SQVTM and CDR2 ANQGSEA. Trimming pared 1 base from V and 4 bases from J, leaving 7 bases between.

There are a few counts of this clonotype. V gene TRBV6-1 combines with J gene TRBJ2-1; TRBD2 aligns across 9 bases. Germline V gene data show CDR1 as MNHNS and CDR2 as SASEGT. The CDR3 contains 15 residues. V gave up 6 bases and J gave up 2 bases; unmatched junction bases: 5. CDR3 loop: CASRALAGPYNEQFF. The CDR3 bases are TGTGCCAGCAGGGCCCTAGCGGGGCCCTACAATGAGCAGTTCTTC.

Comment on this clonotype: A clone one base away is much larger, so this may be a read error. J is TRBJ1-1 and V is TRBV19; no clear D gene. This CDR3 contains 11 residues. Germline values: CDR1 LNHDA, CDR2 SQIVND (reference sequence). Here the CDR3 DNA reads TGTGCCAGTGGTATCGGGACTGAAGCTTTCTTT. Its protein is CASGIGTEAFF.

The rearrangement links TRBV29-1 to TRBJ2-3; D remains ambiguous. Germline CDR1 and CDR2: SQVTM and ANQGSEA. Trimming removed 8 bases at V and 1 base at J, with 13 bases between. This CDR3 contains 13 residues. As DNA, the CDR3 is TGCAGCTGTATGTGGGTTGGCACAGATACGCAGTATTTT. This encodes CSCMWVGTDTQYF.

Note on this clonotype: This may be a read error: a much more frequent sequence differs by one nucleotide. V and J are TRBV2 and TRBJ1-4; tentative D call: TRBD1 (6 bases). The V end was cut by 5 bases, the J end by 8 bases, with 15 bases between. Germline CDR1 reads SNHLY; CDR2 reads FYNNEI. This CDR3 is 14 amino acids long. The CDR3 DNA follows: TGTGCCAGCAGTTTGTCAGGGGAGGAAGAAAAACTGTTTTTT. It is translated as CASSLSGEEEKLFF.

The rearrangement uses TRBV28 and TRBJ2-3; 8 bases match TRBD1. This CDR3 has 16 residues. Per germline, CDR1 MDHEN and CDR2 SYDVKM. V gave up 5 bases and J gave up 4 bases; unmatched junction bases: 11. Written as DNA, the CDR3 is TGTGCCAGCAGTCCCAGGACAGGGAATCTCGCAGATACGCAGTATTTT. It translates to CASSPRTGNLADTQYF.

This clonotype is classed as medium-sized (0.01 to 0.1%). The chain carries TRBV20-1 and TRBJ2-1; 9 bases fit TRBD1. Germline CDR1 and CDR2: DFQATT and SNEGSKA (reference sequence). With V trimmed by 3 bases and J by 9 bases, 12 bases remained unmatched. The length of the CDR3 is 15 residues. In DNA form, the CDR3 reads TGCAGTGCTAGTACCCCGGGACAGGGCTATAGTGAGCAGTTCTTC. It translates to CSASTPGQGYSEQFF.

CDR3 amino acids: CSASPYERLNTEAFF. CDR3 bases: TGCAGTGCTAGTCCATATGAAAGGTTGAACACTGAAGCTTTCTTT. The chain joins TRBV20-1 to TRBJ1-1; D is undetermined. This CDR3 region has 15 residues. Germline assignment: CDR1 DFQATT and CDR2 SNEGSKA (reference sequence). The V end lost 3 bases, the J end lost 0 bases, and 14 bases lay between the germline ends.

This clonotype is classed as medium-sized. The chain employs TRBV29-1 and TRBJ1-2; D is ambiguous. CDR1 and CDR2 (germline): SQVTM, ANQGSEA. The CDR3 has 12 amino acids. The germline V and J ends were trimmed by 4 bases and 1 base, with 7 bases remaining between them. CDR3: CSVGLINYGYTF. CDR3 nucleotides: TGCAGCGTTGGACTTATTAACTATGGCTACACCTTC.

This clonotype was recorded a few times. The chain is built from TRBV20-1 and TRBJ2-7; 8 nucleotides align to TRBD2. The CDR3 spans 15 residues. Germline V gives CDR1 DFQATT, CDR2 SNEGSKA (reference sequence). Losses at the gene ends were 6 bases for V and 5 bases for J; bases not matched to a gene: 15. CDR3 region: CSAPGNLAGLHEQYF. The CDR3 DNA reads TGCAGTGCCCCAGGAAACTTAGCGGGACTCCACGAGCAGTACTTC.

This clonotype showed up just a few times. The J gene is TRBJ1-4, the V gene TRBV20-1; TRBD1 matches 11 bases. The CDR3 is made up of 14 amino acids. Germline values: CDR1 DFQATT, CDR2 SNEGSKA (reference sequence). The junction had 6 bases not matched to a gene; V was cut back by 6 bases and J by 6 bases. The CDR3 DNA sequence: TGCAGTGCGCCTGGGACAGGGGGTGATGAAAAACTGTTTTTT. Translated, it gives CSAPGTGGDEKLFF.

The CDR3 bases are TGCAGTGCTAGAGAGGCCAGGACCCCCGATACGCAGTATTTT. This codes for CSAREARTPDTQYF. The chain carries TRBV20-1 and TRBJ2-3; the D is unclear. Germline V gene data show CDR1 as DFQATT and CDR2 as SNEGSKA (reference sequence). V was shortened by 0 bases and J by 6 bases, with 13 bases between the two germline ends. This CDR3 has 14 amino acids.

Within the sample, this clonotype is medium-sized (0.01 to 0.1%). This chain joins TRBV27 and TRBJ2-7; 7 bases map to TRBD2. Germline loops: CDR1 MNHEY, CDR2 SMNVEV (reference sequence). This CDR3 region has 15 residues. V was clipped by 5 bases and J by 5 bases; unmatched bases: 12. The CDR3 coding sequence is TGTGCCAGCAGTACCTCGGGGGGAGGATTCCACGAGCAGTACTTC. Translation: CASSTSGGGFHEQYF.

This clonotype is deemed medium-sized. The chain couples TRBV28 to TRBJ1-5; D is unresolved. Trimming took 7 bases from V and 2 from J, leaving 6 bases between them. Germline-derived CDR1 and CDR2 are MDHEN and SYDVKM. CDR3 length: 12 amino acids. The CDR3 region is CASKWGNQPQHF. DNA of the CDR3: TGTGCCAGCAAGTGGGGCAATCAGCCCCAGCATTTT.

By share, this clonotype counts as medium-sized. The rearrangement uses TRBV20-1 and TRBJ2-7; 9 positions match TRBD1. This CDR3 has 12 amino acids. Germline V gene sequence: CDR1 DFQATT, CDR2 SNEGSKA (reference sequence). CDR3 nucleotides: TGCAGTGCTCCCGGACAGGGGCTGGGCCTACTAGTC. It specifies CSAPGQGLGLLV.

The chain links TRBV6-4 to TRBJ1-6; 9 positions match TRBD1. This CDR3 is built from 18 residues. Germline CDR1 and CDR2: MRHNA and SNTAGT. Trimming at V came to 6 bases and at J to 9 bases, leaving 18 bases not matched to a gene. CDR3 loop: CASSGGGTGTDRGSPLHF. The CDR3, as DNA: TGTGCCAGCAGCGGGGGGGGGACAGGGACTGACCGGGGTTCACCCCTCCACTTT.

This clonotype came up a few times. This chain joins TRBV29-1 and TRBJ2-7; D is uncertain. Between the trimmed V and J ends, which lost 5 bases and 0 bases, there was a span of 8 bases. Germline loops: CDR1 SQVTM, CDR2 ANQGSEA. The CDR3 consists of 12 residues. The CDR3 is CSVRHNSYEQYF. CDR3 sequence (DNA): TGCAGCGTTCGACATAACTCCTACGAGCAGTACTTC.